This T cell receptor beta chain stems from a study of T cells in Graves' hyperthyroidism and ophthalmopathy. Findings and limits, study-wide: A 13 V-J model separated ophthalmopathy from stable hyperthyroidism.

Regions amplified from RNA transcripts were the TCR beta CDR3 regions. An initial round of RT-PCR targeting the TCR CDR3 relied on the HTBI primer set. TCRdb re-derived calls from the multiplex PCR reads in MiXCR, one entry per CDR3 protein. Here the sample spans roughly 300,000 distinct CDR3 sequences, under 30% being singletons. Many counts were recorded for this clonotype. Its target is not known. The CDR3 runs to 14 residues. Germline loops: CDR1 SNHLY, CDR2 FYNNEI. Trimming removed 6 bases at V and 15 bases at J, with 24 bases between. The source is a man in his forties with Graves' hyperthyroidism that later progressed to Graves' ophthalmopathy. V is TRBV2 and J is TRBJ2-4, with a possible D match to TRBD2 (6 bases). What was sequenced was blood. In DNA, the CDR3 is TGTGCCAGCAGCCGCGGGACTGCGAGTGGGTATGGGTACTTC. Its protein product is CASSRGTASGYGYF.